This TCR beta chain was retrieved from a study of cytomegalovirus exposure and HLA in healthy donors. Study-wide results and limits: Published work reported that the classifier diagnosed cytomegalovirus status with high specificity and sensitivity. Some TCR beta chains (roughly 160 of them) were listed as cytomegalovirus-associated. First-cohort TCR clusters were later found to tend to co-occur in the roughly 130 validation repertoires.

The CDR3 is 14 amino acids. In germline, CDR1 is LNHDA, CDR2 SQIVND (reference sequence). V lost 8 bases to trimming and J lost 2 bases, with 14 bases between them. These donors were members of the roughly 110-subject validation cohort, a group separate from the roughly 670-subject first cohort. The protocol was immunoSEQ multiplex PCR, while the TCRdb copy is restricted to in-frame clones and leaves out a portion. The repertoire includes roughly 130,000 clones, around nine tenths of them detected once, and about 3.7% sits in the top ten. Concerning this clone: The antigen is undetermined.

Sequenced input: PBMCs. The rearrangement links TRBV19 to TRBJ2-3; weak D call: TRBD2 (6 bases). The sequence derives from a man aged 30-40 years in good health and CMV-seronegative. The CDR3, as DNA: TGTGCCAGTGGGACTCAGGGTTTCACAGATACGCAGTATTTT. This sequence encodes CASGTQGFTDTQYF.